The clone carrying this TCR beta chain has at least ten counts. Its antigen remains unknown. Time point denoted: pre-sensitization, week 0. As for treatment: therapeutic diphenylcyclopropenone sensitization with weekly scalp DPC. Donors were 18 to 70-year-old alopecia patients suitable for DPC. This record belongs to a study of human T cells and chemical hapten exposure. Each CDR3 protein is one row after TCRdb ran MiXCR on the RACE reads. This sample has tens of thousands of distinct CDR3 sequences, with 8% to 10% found just once. Study conclusions and caveats: Expanded TCRs showed more large CDR3 clusters than pre-sensitization or healthy control sets. Positively correlated with patch test score were the counts of PT1 expanded TCRs.

The receptor was isolated from a woman aged 40 to 55 with alopecia areata. Some clones in this sample may be carry-over from other donors' samples. The starting material was whole blood, obtained in connection with sensitization to the hapten diphenylcyclopropenone (DPC).

CDR3 amino acids: CASSEEGATEAFF. CDR3 nucleotides: TGTGCCAGCAGTGAAGAAGGGGCGACTGAAGCTTTCTTT. The rearrangement uses TRBV2 and TRBJ1-1; weak D call: TRBD1 (5 bases). Per germline, CDR1 SNHLY and CDR2 FYNNEI. Trimming stripped 1 base from V and 5 bases from J, with 8 bases between. The CDR3 runs 13 residues.